The text below deals with one T cell receptor (beta chain). Its antigen is unknown. V lost 6 bases to trimming and J lost 4 bases, with 12 bases between them. This CDR3 is built from 13 residues. These data are taken from a study of tumor-infiltrating lymphocytes in glioblastoma multiforme. Study outcomes and limitations: Only one glioblastoma patient had TCR and mutation analysis.

TCR beta libraries were built from RNA through three nested multiplex PCR rounds using modified ARM-PCR. Each CDR3 protein is one row after TCRdb ran MiXCR on the multiplex PCR reads. The table shows 9,300 or so distinct CDR3 sequences, with 74% occurring only once. The material sequenced was brain tumor tissue. V and J are TRBV12-3 or TRBV12-4 and TRBJ1-2; D is unresolved. The clonotype was recovered from a male donor with glioblastoma. The CDR3 nucleotides read TGTGCCAGCAGCCGAGACACTCGCTATGGCTACACCTTC. Its translation: CASSRDTRYGYTF.